This TCR beta chain was observed in a study of blood T cell repertoires in COVID-19. Adults between about 18 and 95 years of age took part from 24 US areas. Participants' reported clinical history set cohort assignment. The ends were cut back, 3 bases at V and 5 bases at J, with 14 bases in the middle. From germline, CDR1 is KGHSH and CDR2 LQKENI. The CDR3 consists of 15 residues. Clones were sequenced by immunoSEQ multiplex PCR, and TCRdb holds only the in-frame ones, with some missing. The sample lists under 350,000 clones; 65% to 90% were seen once. The sequencing sample was made of PBMCs or T cells enriched from blood (not recorded which). This clonotype originated in a woman between 40 and 55 years old with acute COVID-19. V and J are TRBV18 and TRBJ2-1, with D tentatively TRBD2 (6 bases). The CDR3 coding sequence is TGTGCCAGCTCACCCCTCGGGACTGTCCACAATGAGCAGTTCTTC. Its translation: CASSPLGTVHNEQFF.